Shown below are 5 T cell receptor beta chains from a single sample sequenced in a study of blood T cell repertoires in COVID-19. TCRdb keeps only in-frame clones here, not all; method: immunoSEQ multiplex PCR. The sample has approximately 450,000 clones; 80% to 90% are singletons. Sequencing was performed on PBMCs or T cells enriched from blood (not recorded which). These TCRs come from a man aged 30 to 45 who had recovered from COVID-19.

For the CDR3, the DNA is TGTGCCAGCTTCGGAGATTATGAGCAGTTCTTC. This gives the protein CASFGDYEQFF. V usage is TRBV28 and J usage is TRBJ2-1; D uncertain. CDR1 MDHEN and CDR2 SYDVKM come from the germline V gene. The CDR3 length is 11 residues. V was pared by 8 bases and J by 8 bases, with 10 bases between.

The chain recombines TRBV15 with TRBJ2-7; 9 nucleotides agree with TRBD2. Germline CDR1 reads LNHNV; CDR2 reads YYDKDF (reference sequence). Trimming removed 0 bases from V and 3 bases from J; junction bases left unmatched: 3. The CDR3 totals 15 residues. CDR3 sequence reads: CATSRESSGNYEQYF. For the CDR3, the DNA is TGTGCCACCAGCAGAGAGTCTAGCGGGAACTACGAGCAGTACTTC.

The chain has TRBV19 and TRBJ1-1; weak D call: TRBD1 (6 bases). Between the trimmed V and J ends, which lost 1 base and 6 bases, there was a span of 12 bases. In germline, CDR1 is LNHDA, CDR2 SQIVND (reference sequence). The CDR3 loop spans 14 amino acids. In DNA form, the CDR3 reads TGTGCCAGTAGTATAGTTCGGGAGGGGGCTGAAGCTTTCTTT. Its protein is CASSIVREGAEAFF.

The rearrangement links TRBV6-4 to TRBJ1-5, with 7 bases matching TRBD1. V dropped 5 bases and J dropped 4; count of bases not matched to a gene: 2. This CDR3 contains 13 residues. CDR1 and CDR2 from the germline V gene are MRHNA and SNTAGT. CDR3 nucleotides: TGTGCCAGCAGTACAGGGGTGAATCAGCCCCAGCATTTT. Translation: CASSTGVNQPQHF.

This chain joins TRBV27 and TRBJ2-7; 10 nucleotides agree with TRBD1. CDR1 MNHEY and CDR2 SMNVEV come from the germline V gene (reference sequence). The V gene end was trimmed by 10 bases and the J gene end by 6 bases; junction bases not matched to a gene: 6. The CDR3 spans 12 residues. The CDR3 region is CATRQGAVEQYF. DNA of the CDR3: TGTGCCACCCGACAGGGGGCCGTCGAGCAGTACTTC.